The rows below give T cell receptor beta chains drawn from one sample of a study of control samples from healthy donors and cancer patients. The protocol was immunoSEQ multiplex PCR, while the TCRdb copy is restricted to in-frame clones and leaves out a portion. This sample yields approximately 70,000 clones, of which around nine tenths are seen a single time; 1.2% belongs to the top ten. Material for sequencing was PBMCs. The source of these receptors is a woman in her forties or fifties with colorectal cancer. Each CDR3 is given with its conserved first and last residue. The D gene is left open where the match is weak. Clone sizes are given selectively: once, few, many, or a class where the clone is expanded.

v_call	clone_size	d_call	j_call	cdr3_nt	cdr3_aa
TRBV2	.	TRBD1	TRBJ1-4	TGTGCCAGCAGTAATCCGGGACAGGGGGTTCGTGCAACTAATGAAAAACTGTTTTTT	CASSNPGQGVRATNEKLFF
TRBV6-5	once	.	TRBJ2-1	TGTGCCAGCAGTTACCCCCAACCCGGTCGGGAGCAGTTCTTC	CASSYPQPGREQFF
TRBV10-2	.	.	TRBJ1-1	TGCGCCAGCAGTCTTCAGCTAATGAACACTGAAGCTTTCTTT	CASSLQLMNTEAFF
TRBV20-1	.	.	TRBJ2-5	TGCAGCCTGGGACGGGGGGAGACCCAGTACTTC	CSLGRGETQYF
TRBV5-8	.	TRBD1	TRBJ1-2	TGTGCCAGCAGCTCAGGACAGGGGGTTGGTGGCTACACCTTC	CASSSGQGVGGYTF
TRBV12-5	.	.	TRBJ2-3	TGTGCTAGTGCAATCGACCTCGCAGATACGCAGTATTTT	CASAIDLADTQYF
TRBV6-6	.	.	TRBJ2-7	TGTGCGATCGGTCCGGGCGACTACTACGAGCAGTACTTC	CAIGPGDYYEQYF
TRBV11-2	.	.	TRBJ1-1	TGTGCCAGCAGCTTTTCCCAGAACACTGAAGCTTTCTTT	CASSFSQNTEAFF
TRBV5-1	.	TRBD1	TRBJ1-2	TGCGCCAGCAGCTCGACAGGGGGCGGGTATGGCTACACCTTC	CASSSTGGGYGYTF
TRBV5-1	.	.	TRBJ2-3	TGCGCCAGCAGCTACAGCGGGAGCACAGATACGCAGTATTTT	CASSYSGSTDTQYF
TRBV3-1/TRBV3-2	.	TRBD1	TRBJ1-1	TGTGCCAGCAGCCGTCCTACAGGGGCGGCCACTGAAGCTTTCTTT	CASSRPTGAATEAFF
TRBV3-1/TRBV3-2	.	.	TRBJ2-1	TGTGCCAGCAGCCAAGACCGCGGGATCACCTACAATGAGCAGTTCTTC	CASSQDRGITYNEQFF
TRBV25-1	.	.	TRBJ1-2	TGTGCCAGCAGTCAAACGGCAGGGGTCGATGGCTACACCTTC	CASSQTAGVDGYTF
TRBV5-1	once	.	TRBJ1-2	TGCGCCAGCAGCTTGGGGTTTGAGTCTAGCGGAACTACGAACTATGGCTACACCTTC	CASSLGFESSGTTNYGYTF
TRBV2	.	.	TRBJ1-5	TGTGCCAGCAGTGAAATGACAGCTAGCAATCAGCCCCAGCATTTT	CASSEMTASNQPQHF
TRBV6-1	.	.	TRBJ2-7	TGTGCCAGCAGTGATCCATCTCGCCACGAGCAGTACTTC	CASSDPSRHEQYF
TRBV28	.	.	TRBJ1-5	TGTGCCAGCAGCCCTGACAGAGGCTATAGCAATCAGCCCCAGCATTTT	CASSPDRGYSNQPQHF
TRBV11-2	.	.	TRBJ2-5	TGTGCCAGCAGCCGCAGCGGGTCCCAAGAGACCCAGTACTTC	CASSRSGSQETQYF
TRBV10-3	.	.	TRBJ2-2	TGTGCCATCAGTGGGGGCACCGGGGAGCTGTTTTTT	CAISGGTGELFF
TRBV4-1	.	.	TRBJ2-7	TGCGCCAGCAGCCTGGAACCAGGGAGCTCCTACGAGCAGTACTTC	CASSLEPGSSYEQYF
TRBV9	.	.	TRBJ1-6	TGTGCCAGCAGCGACTTAAGGGGTTCACCCCTCCACTTT	CASSDLRGSPLHF
TRBV21-1	.	.	TRBJ1-1	TGTGCCAGCAGCGTAGGGACAGGGTACCTCACTGAAGCTTTCTTT	CASSVGTGYLTEAFF
TRBV5-6	.	TRBD2	TRBJ2-1	TGTGCCAGCAGCTGGTCGCCCCTAGCGGGAGAATACAATGAGCAGTTCTTC	CASSWSPLAGEYNEQFF
TRBV28	.	.	TRBJ2-7	TGTGCCAGCAGTGGGGACAACTCCTACGAGCAGTACTTC	CASSGDNSYEQYF
TRBV12-3/TRBV12-4	.	.	TRBJ2-7	TGTGCCAGTGGGGGGAGCTCCTACGAGCAGTACTTC	CASGGSSYEQYF
TRBV28	.	.	TRBJ2-1	TGTGCCAGCAGTTCCGGACTATTCCCCCACAATGAGCAGTTCTTC	CASSSGLFPHNEQFF
TRBV7-9	.	TRBD1	TRBJ1-3	TGTGCCAGCAGCTTTTCGACAGGGGCTGGCGGAAACACCATATATTTT	CASSFSTGAGGNTIYF